These 20 T cell receptor beta chains originate from one sample sequenced in a study of memory CD4+ T cells and cytomegalovirus serostatus. TCRdb's table, derived via immunoSEQ multiplex PCR, lists solely in-frame clones and lacks some. The sample yields about 47,000 clones, around 76% seen once. The sort gate was single viable CD3+CD4+CD8-CD45RO+ cells for memory CD4+ T cells. Sequenced: memory CD4+ T cells from blood. The receptors originated from an adult in good health and CMV-seropositive.

DNA of the CDR3: TGTGCCAGCAGCTTGGGCTTAAGGGGACGCCTGAGCTCCTACGAGCAGTACTTC. Its protein product is CASSLGLRGRLSSYEQYF. The chain couples TRBV5-5 to TRBJ2-7; the D gene could be TRBD1 or TRBD2 (5 bases each). The CDR3 length is 18 residues. Germline CDR1 and CDR2: SGHKS and YYEKEE (reference sequence). V was pared by 0 bases and J by 0 bases, with 19 bases between.

The chain couples TRBV28 to TRBJ2-7; D is undetermined. Trimming took off 7 bases at V and 0 bases at J, with 13 bases between the two ends. The V gene's germline CDR1 is MDHEN and CDR2 SYDVKM. This CDR3 has 14 residues. CDR3 protein: CASNSFQYSYEQYF. In DNA, the CDR3 is TGTGCCAGCAACAGCTTCCAATACTCCTACGAGCAGTACTTC.

The chain combines TRBV6-1 with TRBJ1-5; D gene uncertain. The CDR3 loop spans 12 amino acids. V lost 1 base, J lost 6 bases, and 4 bases lay in between. Germline values: CDR1 MNHNS, CDR2 SASEGT. CDR3 sequence: CASSEVPQPQHF. For the CDR3, the DNA is TGTGCCAGCAGTGAAGTCCCTCAGCCCCAGCATTTT.

The gene calls are TRBV25-1 and TRBJ2-7; 8 nucleotides align to TRBD1. The CDR3 is 15 amino acids. The J segment lost 4 bases and the V segment lost 6 bases, leaving 11 bases of the junction unmatched. Germline values: CDR1 MGHDK, CDR2 SYGVNS. The CDR3 sequence is CASSPYGQGGYEQYF. CDR3 DNA sequence: TGTGCCAGCAGCCCCTATGGACAGGGAGGATACGAGCAGTACTTC.

The rearrangement uses TRBV10-3 and TRBJ1-2, with 8 bases that match TRBD1. The CDR3 is made up of 16 amino acids. CDR1 and CDR2 (germline): ENHRY, SYGVKD. The V and J ends lost 2 bases and 8 bases, in that order; junction bases with no gene match: 13. The CDR3 coding sequence is TGTGCCATCAGTGAGCCTCGGACAGGGACGAAGTTCGGCTACACCTTC. This encodes CAISEPRTGTKFGYTF.

This chain joins TRBV7-2 and TRBJ1-6; D perhaps matches TRBD1 (5 bases). The germline CDR1 and CDR2 sequences are SGHTA and FQGNSA. The CDR3 is 14 residues long. With 0 bases removed from V and 8 bases from J, the gap between germline ends came to 8 bases. CDR3 in DNA: TGTGCCAGCAGCTTAGCGGCCAGGGATTCACCCCTCCACTTT. Its translation is CASSLAARDSPLHF.

The chain uses TRBV5-4 and TRBJ1-4; D gene ambiguous. V lost 5 bases and J lost 8, with 10 bases in between. CDR3 length: 12 amino acids. From germline, CDR1 is SGHNT and CDR2 YYREEE (reference sequence). The CDR3 sequence: CASSYLDEKLFF. The CDR3 region has the DNA TGTGCCAGCAGTTATTTGGACGAAAAACTGTTTTTT. Full variable domain (rest looked up from reference TRBV5-4 and TRBJ1-4): ETGVTQSPTHLIKTRGQQVTLRCSSQSGHNTVSWYQQALGQGPQFIFQYYREEENGRGNFPPRFSGLQFPNYSSELNVNALELDDSALYLCASSYLDEKLFFGSGTQLSVL.

The chain couples TRBV10-3 to TRBJ2-7, with 11 nucleotides matching TRBD1. The CDR3 has 15 amino acids. Germline lookup yields CDR1 ENHRY and CDR2 SYGVKD. V shed 2 bases, J shed 2 bases, and the junction held 2 bases outside the gene matches. CDR3 sequence reads: CAISEGQGAPYEQYF. The DNA for the CDR3 is TGTGCCATCAGTGAGGGACAGGGGGCTCCCTACGAGCAGTACTTC.

Regarding this clone: Germline and junction disagree at one end, which may indicate a read error. The sample has other DNA sequences that encode this CDR3 too. The chain recombines TRBV11-2 with TRBJ2-5; D tentatively reads TRBD1 or TRBD2 (6 bases each). Germline V gene sequence: CDR1 SGHAT, CDR2 FQNNGV. The CDR3 runs to 13 residues. The DNA for the CDR3 is TGTGCCAGTAGCTCCCCGGGGGCGGAGACCCAGTACTTC. Protein sequence: CASSSPGAETQYF. Full variable domain (outside the CDR3, taken from reference TRBV11-2 and TRBJ2-5): EAGVAQSPRYKIIEKRQSVAFWCNPISGHATLYWYQQILGQGPKLLIQFQNNGVVDDSQLPKDRFSAERLKGVDSTLKIQPAKLEDSAVYLCASSSPGAETQYFGPGTRLLVL.

This sequence joins TRBV4-1 and TRBJ1-6; D is unclear. Germline values: CDR1 MGHRA, CDR2 YSYEKL. Trimming removed 3 bases at V and 9 bases at J, with 0 bases between. The CDR3 covers 10 residues. The CDR3: CASSHSPLHF. The CDR3 nucleotides are TGCGCCAGCAGCCATTCACCCCTCCACTTT.

The V gene is TRBV5-1, the J gene TRBJ2-1; maybe TRBD2 (6 bases). Germline values: CDR1 SGHRS, CDR2 YFSETQ. Trimming left V 4 bases short and J 8 bases short, with 13 bases between. This CDR3 contains 13 residues. CDR3 sequence (DNA): TGCGCCAGCAGCACGGATGCGGGGTATGAGCAGTTCTTC. Translating gives CASSTDAGYEQFF.

The chain has TRBV11-3 and TRBJ2-1; D tentatively reads TRBD1 or TRBD2 (5 bases each). CDR3 size: 16 residues. Germline V gene data show CDR1 as SGHNT and CDR2 as YENEEA. V lost 5 bases and J 3 bases, leaving 17 bases between the germline ends. CDR3 protein: CASSAQAQGVYNEQFF. Written as DNA, the CDR3 is TGTGCCAGCAGCGCCCAAGCCCAGGGAGTCTACAATGAGCAGTTCTTC.

The chain combines TRBV18 with TRBJ2-7; 10 bases agree with TRBD1. The trim removed 0 bases at V and 3 bases at J, leaving 5 bases unmatched. The germline gives CDR1 KGHSH, CDR2 LQKENI. This CDR3 is 16 amino acids long. DNA for the CDR3: TGTGCCAGCTCACCACCGTACCGGGACAGGGGCTACGAGCAGTACTTC. Protein: CASSPPYRDRGYEQYF. The full variable domain, in which reference TRBV18 and TRBJ2-7 provide the parts outside the CDR3, is NAGVMQNPRHLVRRRGQEARLRCSPMKGHSHVYWYRQLPEEGLKFMVYLQKENIIDESGMPKERFSAEFPKEGPSILRIQQVVRGDSAAYFCASSPPYRDRGYEQYFGPGTRLTVT.

The chain uses TRBV7-2 and TRBJ1-1, with 7 bases identical to TRBD1. The length of the CDR3 is 16 residues. The J segment lost 0 bases and the V segment lost 1 base, leaving 5 bases of the junction unmatched. CDR1 is SGHTA and CDR2 is FQGNSA in the germline V gene. The CDR3 bases are TGTGCCAGCAGCTTAGGAATTGACAGGGTGAACACTGAAGCTTTCTTT. As protein: CASSLGIDRVNTEAFF. The variable domain in full, completed from reference TRBV7-2 and TRBJ1-1, reads GAGVSQSPSNKVTEKGKDVELRCDPISGHTALYWYRQSLGQGLEFLIYFQGNSAPDKSGLPSDRFSAERTGGSVSTLTIQRTQQEDSAVYLCASSLGIDRVNTEAFFGQGTRLTVV.

V and J are TRBV5-5 and TRBJ1-1; D is undetermined. The CDR3 covers 15 residues. Germline CDR1 SGHKS, CDR2 YYEKEE (reference sequence). The germline V and J ends were trimmed by 0 bases and 1 base, with 10 bases remaining between them. The CDR3 nucleotides read TGTGCCAGCAGCTTGGCTCTTGGGGAGAACACTGAAGCTTTCTTT. The encoded protein is CASSLALGENTEAFF. Looking up the rest from reference TRBV5-5 and TRBJ1-1 gives the full variable domain: DAGVTQSPTHLIKTRGQQVTLRCSPISGHKSVSWYQQVLGQGPQFIFQYYEKEERGRGNFPDRFSARQFPNYSSELNVNALLLGDSALYLCASSLALGENTEAFFGQGTRLTVV.

The chain uses TRBV4-1 and TRBJ2-7; D possibly corresponds to TRBD1 (5 bases). The germline CDR1 and CDR2 sequences are MGHRA and YSYEKL. The CDR3 is 14 residues long. The germline V and J ends were trimmed by 3 bases and 2 bases, with 11 bases remaining between them. The CDR3 reads CASSQAGITYEQYF. The CDR3 DNA is TGCGCCAGCAGCCAGGCAGGGATTACCTACGAGCAGTACTTC.

This clone was counted once. The chain couples TRBV6-6 to TRBJ2-7, with 10 bases aligning to TRBD2. V shed 6 bases and J 2 bases; nucleotides not matched to a gene: 10. This CDR3 comprises 16 residues. Germline V gene sequence: CDR1 MNHNY, CDR2 SVGAGI (reference sequence). In DNA form, the CDR3 reads TGTGCCAGCAGCCAAACCCTAGCGGGGGATACCTACGAGCAGTACTTC. Translating it yields CASSQTLAGDTYEQYF.

The chain recombines TRBV5-5 with TRBJ1-6; D remains ambiguous. V was clipped by 0 bases and J by 5 bases, with 9 bases between them. This CDR3 has 15 amino acids. Germline assignment: CDR1 SGHKS and CDR2 YYEKEE (reference sequence). The CDR3 bases are TGTGCCAGCAGCTTGGCAAGTAGGAATAATTCACCCCTCCACTTT. Translated, it gives CASSLASRNNSPLHF. Drawing the rest from reference TRBV5-5 and TRBJ1-6, the complete variable domain is DAGVTQSPTHLIKTRGQQVTLRCSPISGHKSVSWYQQVLGQGPQFIFQYYEKEERGRGNFPDRFSARQFPNYSSELNVNALLLGDSALYLCASSLASRNNSPLHFGNGTRLTVT.

This clone has a handful of counts. This chain uses TRBV5-1 with TRBJ2-7, with no clear D. Germline loops: CDR1 SGHRS, CDR2 YFSETQ. V lost 5 bases and J lost 5, with 11 bases in between. The CDR3 is made up of 12 amino acids. The CDR3 DNA sequence: TGCGCCAGCAGGGTCGGCGCCGACGAGCAGTACTTC. Encoded protein: CASRVGADEQYF.

The CDR3 sequence is CASSLARGTATQETQYF. The CDR3 nucleotides are TGTGCCAGCAGCTTAGCCCGAGGGACCGCAACCCAAGAGACCCAGTACTTC. The rearrangement joins TRBV7-2 to TRBJ2-5; D is tentatively TRBD1 or TRBD2 (5 bases each). From germline, CDR1 is SGHTA and CDR2 FQGNSA. The V end lost 0 bases, the J end lost 1 base, and 15 bases lay between the germline ends. The CDR3 loop spans 17 amino acids.